These 30 T cell receptor beta chains share one sample of origin, sequenced in a study of PD-L1 blockade in urothelial cancer. The method was immunoSEQ multiplex PCR; TCRdb's version includes in-frame clones alone and lacks a portion of them. The sample shows some 39,000 clones, about 85% of them seen only once. Time point specified: peripheral blood 6 weeks after treatment start. Sequencing was performed on PBMCs, taken around atezolizumab (anti-PD-L1) treatment. Receptors were obtained from a man between 65 and 85 years old with urothelial cancer.

The chain has TRBV19 and TRBJ2-7, with D perhaps matching TRBD2 (6 bases). V was cut by 5 bases and J by 6 bases, with 17 bases left in between. CDR3 length: 14 residues. CDR1 is LNHDA and CDR2 is SQIVND in the germline V gene (reference sequence). CDR3 bases: TGTGCCAGTAGTGCCCTAGAGGGCGGGATCGAGCAGTACTTC. This codes for CASSALEGGIEQYF.

The chain uses TRBV5-1 and TRBJ1-2, with D unresolved. The germline V and J ends were trimmed by 4 bases and 4 bases, with 20 bases remaining between them. Germline V lookup: CDR1 SGHRS, CDR2 YFSETQ. The CDR3 is made up of 16 amino acids. DNA for the CDR3: TGCGCCAGCAGCGCCGCCTCGAGCCCCGAAACCTATGGCTACACCTTC. Translating gives CASSAASSPETYGYTF.

The genes are TRBV9 and TRBJ2-1, with TRBD2 as a possible D gene (5 bases). CDR3 size: 15 residues. V lost 0 bases to trimming and J lost 6 bases, with 13 bases between them. The germline V gene has CDR1 SGDLS and CDR2 YYNGEE. The chain's CDR3 is CASSVAWTRANEQFF. The CDR3 DNA reads TGTGCCAGCAGCGTAGCTTGGACTCGCGCCAATGAGCAGTTCTTC.

The chain is built from TRBV11-2 and TRBJ2-6; a possible D gene is TRBD2 (7 bases). CDR3 length equals 16 residues. Trimming removed 3 bases from V and 3 bases from J, with 12 bases in between. The V gene's germline CDR1 is SGHAT and CDR2 FQNNGV. CDR3 region: CASSLDGGRGANVLTF. In nucleotides, the CDR3 is TGTGCCAGCAGCTTGGACGGGGGGCGTGGGGCCAACGTCCTGACTTTC.

V is TRBV5-6 and J is TRBJ1-4; TRBD1 might be the D (5 bases). This CDR3 has 14 amino acids. V was trimmed by 0 bases and J by 12 bases, leaving 15 bases between them. CDR1 and CDR2 from the germline V gene are SGHDT and YYEEEE. CDR3 sequence (DNA): TGTGCCAGCAGCTTGGGCGGCTGGGAACAGGAACTGTTTTTT. It is translated as CASSLGGWEQELFF. The full variable domain, in which reference TRBV5-6 and TRBJ1-4 provide the parts outside the CDR3, is DAGVTQSPTHLIKTRGQQVTLRCSPKSGHDTVSWYQQALGQGPQFIFQYYEEEERQRGNFPDRFSGHQFPNYSSELNVNALLLGDSALYLCASSLGGWEQELFFGSGTQLSVL.

The CDR3, as DNA: TGTGCCAGCAGCGTATCGGGACAGGGGAGTTGGGAGACCCAGTACTTC. Protein product: CASSVSGQGSWETQYF. This chain joins TRBV9 and TRBJ2-5, with TRBD1 identical over 10 bases. The CDR3 sequence is 16 residues long. Germline CDR1 and CDR2: SGDLS and YYNGEE. V dropped 1 base and J dropped 5; count of bases not matched to a gene: 8.

This clone has just one count. This chain uses TRBV29-1 with TRBJ2-5, with 11 bases identical to TRBD2. The V gene's germline CDR1 is SQVTM and CDR2 ANQGSEA. This CDR3 contains 17 residues. V trimming: 7 bases; J trimming: 1 base; junction bases outside the gene matches: 14. The CDR3 protein is CSAAGLAGPGPQETQYF. As DNA, the CDR3 is TGCAGCGCAGCCGGACTAGCGGGCCCGGGACCCCAAGAGACCCAGTACTTC.

This clone was recorded a few times. The rearrangement uses TRBV2 and TRBJ2-1; 11 bases are a match to TRBD2. The CDR3 contains 12 residues. V lost 7 bases to trimming and J lost 14 bases; unmatched junction nucleotides: 7. Germline CDR1 and CDR2: SNHLY and FYNNEI. The CDR3 DNA sequence: TGTGCCAGCAATTACGGGACTAGCGGAGAGTTCTTC. This encodes CASNYGTSGEFF.

The chain uses TRBV7-9 and TRBJ1-3; D perhaps matches TRBD1 (6 bases). The V gene lost 7 bases and the J gene lost 0 bases, with 13 bases spanning the gap. This CDR3 spans 15 amino acids. CDR1 SEHNR and CDR2 FQNEAQ come from the germline V gene (reference sequence). This chain's CDR3 is CASNPQGASGNTIYF. The DNA of the CDR3 is TGTGCCAGCAACCCACAGGGTGCCTCTGGAAACACCATATATTTT. The full variable domain, with the rest looked up from reference TRBV7-9 and TRBJ1-3, is DTGVSQNPRHKITKRGQNVTFRCDPISEHNRLYWYRQTLGQGPEFLTYFQNEAQLEKSRLLSDRFSAERPKGSFSTLEIQRTEQGDSAMYLCASNPQGASGNTIYFGEGSWLTVV.

CDR3 coding DNA: TGTGCCATCAGCTCACCGGGACTAGCGGTCGACGAGCAGTACTTC. It specifies CAISSPGLAVDEQYF. The chain has TRBV10-3 and TRBJ2-7, with 11 bases fitting TRBD2. The CDR3 contains 15 residues. Germline lookup yields CDR1 ENHRY and CDR2 SYGVKD. Unmatched junction bases numbered 9, after V lost 6 bases and J lost 5 bases.

This clone has just a few counts. V and J are TRBV5-1 and TRBJ2-3, with D tentatively TRBD2 (6 bases). This CDR3 contains 14 residues. Trimming pared 6 bases from V and 4 bases from J, leaving 15 bases between. Looked up from germline, CDR1 is SGHRS and CDR2 is YFSETQ. This CDR3 reads CASTPRGGADTQYF. The CDR3 DNA follows: TGCGCCAGCACCCCTAGGGGAGGCGCAGATACGCAGTATTTT.

V is TRBV29-1 and J is TRBJ1-2; no clear D gene. CDR3 length: 10 residues. Germline lookup yields CDR1 SQVTM and CDR2 ANQGSEA. Trimming removed 3 bases at V and 8 bases at J, with 7 bases between. The DNA of the CDR3 is TGCAGCGTTGATGGCACAGGCTACACCTTC. This codes for CSVDGTGYTF.

This chain links TRBV5-1 with TRBJ2-1; D perhaps matches TRBD2 (7 bases). This CDR3 is 16 amino acids long. V gave up 2 bases and J gave up 12 bases, with 24 bases separating them. The germline V gene encodes CDR1 SGHRS and CDR2 YFSETQ. CDR3 loop: CASSFPSQGGTRGQFF. In DNA, the CDR3 is TGCGCCAGCAGCTTCCCTTCTCAGGGAGGGACACGTGGGCAGTTCTTC.

The J gene is TRBJ2-6, the V gene TRBV2, with D hard to call. Per germline, CDR1 SNHLY and CDR2 FYNNEI. Trimming took 6 bases from V and 0 from J, leaving 9 bases between them. The CDR3 is made up of 15 amino acids. For the CDR3, the DNA is TGTGCCAGCAGCGCCGACATCTCTGGGGCCAACGTCCTGACTTTC. It specifies CASSADISGANVLTF.

The chain is built from TRBV18 and TRBJ2-2, with 9 bases matching TRBD2. V dropped 1 base and J dropped 4; count of bases not matched to a gene: 10. Germline V gene sequence: CDR1 KGHSH, CDR2 LQKENI. The CDR3 runs to 18 residues. CDR3 nucleotides: TGTGCCAGCTCACCACTACGTCTAGCGGGGATTAGCACCGGGGAGCTGTTTTTT. This gives the protein CASSPLRLAGISTGELFF.

This sequence joins TRBV29-1 and TRBJ1-3; a weak D match, TRBD1 (5 bases). The CDR3 totals 14 residues. Trimming removed 4 bases at V and 4 bases at J, with 14 bases between. Germline V CDR1 and CDR2: SQVTM, ANQGSEA. CDR3 sequence: CSVAAGLSGNTIYF. CDR3 bases: TGCAGCGTTGCCGCAGGGTTATCCGGAAACACCATATATTTT.

This rearrangement joins TRBV5-1 to TRBJ2-1; the D gene is possibly TRBD2 (5 bases). The germline V and J ends were trimmed by 0 bases and 7 bases, with 8 bases remaining between them. From germline, CDR1 is SGHRS and CDR2 YFSETQ. This CDR3 region has 13 residues. Here the CDR3 reads CASSLGTGNEQFF. Here the CDR3 DNA reads TGCGCCAGCAGCTTGGGAACGGGAAATGAGCAGTTCTTC.

The chain uses TRBV18 and TRBJ2-2; D may be TRBD2 (6 bases). Germline CDR1 reads KGHSH; CDR2 reads LQKENI. This CDR3 comprises 15 residues. V was clipped by 4 bases and J by 0 bases, with 9 bases between them. CDR3 nucleotide sequence: TGTGCCAGCTCACGGAGGGGCTCGAACACCGGGGAGCTGTTTTTT. The encoded protein is CASSRRGSNTGELFF.

This rearrangement joins TRBV5-6 to TRBJ2-5; D is perhaps TRBD1 (6 bases). With 0 bases removed from V and 7 bases from J, the gap between germline ends came to 16 bases. The CDR3 runs 15 residues. Per germline, CDR1 SGHDT and CDR2 YYEEEE. CDR3 in amino acids: CASSLEWQGKGTQYF. Written as DNA, the CDR3 is TGTGCCAGCAGCTTGGAATGGCAGGGGAAGGGGACCCAGTACTTC.

The chain joins TRBV2 to TRBJ2-3, with 7 bases fitting TRBD2. J lost 2 bases, V lost 6 bases, and 2 bases had no gene match. Germline V gene sequence: CDR1 SNHLY, CDR2 FYNNEI. This CDR3 is 13 amino acids long. In nucleotides, the CDR3 is TGTGCCAGCAGGGGGGACTACACAGATACGCAGTATTTT. Encoded protein: CASRGDYTDTQYF.

The chain has TRBV19 and TRBJ2-7, with a tentative D call TRBD1 (5 bases). Germline CDR1 LNHDA, CDR2 SQIVND (reference sequence). The CDR3 length is 15 residues. Trimming took 4 bases from V and 2 from J, leaving 15 bases between them. This chain's CDR3 is CASSTGQAYTYEQYF. CDR3 bases: TGTGCCAGTAGTACCGGACAAGCCTATACCTACGAGCAGTACTTC.

The chain uses TRBV5-4 and TRBJ2-5; TRBD2 aligns across 9 bases. With 4 bases clipped from V and 5 bases from J, the junction kept 15 bases outside the gene matches. The CDR3 is 17 residues long. Germline V CDR1 and CDR2: SGHNT, YYREEE (reference sequence). The DNA of the CDR3 is TGTGCCAGCAGCCGAGGCGGCCTAGCGGGATTTAGGGAGACCCAGTACTTC. Its translation is CASSRGGLAGFRETQYF.

The rearrangement joins TRBV11-3 to TRBJ2-1; 14 bases are shared with TRBD2. After removal of 5 bases from V and 8 bases from J, the junction contained 5 bases not matched to a gene. The length of the CDR3 is 15 residues. Germline V gives CDR1 SGHNT, CDR2 YENEEA. The CDR3 loop reads CASSARTSGRHEQFF. The CDR3 DNA reads as TGTGCCAGCAGCGCGAGGACTAGCGGGAGGCATGAGCAGTTCTTC.

There are a few counts of this clone. The chain has TRBV19 and TRBJ2-1; no definite D call. Germline CDR1 LNHDA, CDR2 SQIVND (reference sequence). The CDR3 has 13 residues. Trimming took off 2 bases at V and 5 bases at J, with 7 bases between the two ends. For the CDR3, the DNA is TGTGCCAGTAGTATATCTAGGAACAATGAGCAGTTCTTC. It specifies CASSISRNNEQFF.

This chain joins TRBV13 and TRBJ2-3; D gene ambiguous. Trimming removed 5 bases at V and 3 bases at J, with 18 bases between. There are 16 residues in the CDR3. The germline gives CDR1 PRHDT, CDR2 FYEKMQ (reference sequence). The CDR3 DNA sequence: TGTGCCAGCAGCGACTCAAGACGAGGTTGGACAGATACGCAGTATTTT. Translating it yields CASSDSRRGWTDTQYF.

This clone was found a few times. This sequence joins TRBV28 and TRBJ1-2; D not resolved. Germline CDR1 reads MDHEN; CDR2 reads SYDVKM. The CDR3 is made up of 15 amino acids. Trimming took 2 bases from V and 3 from J, leaving 13 bases between them. For the CDR3, the DNA is TGTGCCAGCAGTTTAGTGGGCCAACAGTACTATGGCTACACCTTC. Its protein product is CASSLVGQQYYGYTF.

This clone was recorded once. The chain employs TRBV5-4 and TRBJ2-3; 13 bases match TRBD2. Germline trimming cut 1 base from V and 6 bases from J; bases unmatched to any gene: 5. Germline V gives CDR1 SGHNT, CDR2 YYREEE (reference sequence). The CDR3 extends over 16 amino acids. As DNA, the CDR3 is TGTGCCAGCAGCTTGACTAGCGGGAGGGCCGGTGATACGCAGTATTTT. Translated: CASSLTSGRAGDTQYF.

V and J are TRBV7-9 and TRBJ2-7, with D possibly being TRBD1 (8 bases). Trimming stripped 0 bases from V and 1 base from J, with 13 bases between. The CDR3 length is 16 residues. The germline gives CDR1 SEHNR, CDR2 FQNEAQ (reference sequence). Here the CDR3 reads CASSLARGTGSYEQYF. The CDR3 region has the DNA TGTGCCAGCAGCTTAGCGCGGGGGACAGGATCCTACGAGCAGTACTTC.

The chain couples TRBV5-1 to TRBJ2-7; tentative D call: TRBD2 (7 bases). Germline CDR1 and CDR2: SGHRS and YFSETQ. This CDR3 has 15 amino acids. V dropped 4 bases and J dropped 2 bases, with 16 bases sitting between them. Here the CDR3 DNA reads TGCGCCAGCAGCCCGGGGGCTGGGACTACCTACGAGCAGTACTTC. Translated, it gives CASSPGAGTTYEQYF. The full variable domain, its missing parts supplied by reference TRBV5-1 and TRBJ2-7, is KAGVTQTPRYLIKTRGQQVTLSCSPISGHRSVSWYQQTPGQGLQFLFEYFSETQRNKGNFPGRFSGRQFSNSRSEMNVSTLELGDSALYLCASSPGAGTTYEQYFGPGTRLTVT.

The chain has TRBV30 and TRBJ2-3; 11 bases map to TRBD2. The germline CDR1 and CDR2 sequences are GTSNPN and SVGIG (reference sequence). The CDR3 is 17 residues long. After removal of 0 bases from V and 2 bases from J, the junction contained 7 bases not matched to a gene. DNA for the CDR3: TGTGCCTGGAGTGTACTAGCGGGAGTGGAGAACACAGATACGCAGTATTTT. Amino acid sequence: CAWSVLAGVENTDTQYF.